The 3 T cell receptor beta chains presented below share a single source sample, sequenced in a study of PD-L1 blockade in urothelial cancer. Repertoires were generated with immunoSEQ multiplex PCR, while TCRdb's copy carries only in-frame clones and drops some. The sample has around 110,000 clones; about 89% are singletons. Time point indicated: peripheral blood 6 weeks after treatment start. The sequencing here drew on PBMCs, taken around atezolizumab (anti-PD-L1) treatment. All receptors derive from a man aged 60 to 75 with urothelial cancer.

The chain uses TRBV6-1 and TRBJ1-5, with a tentative D call TRBD1 (6 bases). Germline V gives CDR1 MNHNS, CDR2 SASEGT. The CDR3 has 14 residues. V was trimmed by 5 bases and J by 5 bases, leaving 13 bases between them. CDR3 DNA: TGTGCCAGCAGTATACAGGGTTTGGATCAGCCCCAGCATTTT. This encodes CASSIQGLDQPQHF.

The rearrangement uses TRBV7-9 and TRBJ1-5; D is unclear. CDR1 and CDR2 (germline): SEHNR, FQNEAQ (reference sequence). Trimming pared 1 base from V and 6 bases from J, leaving 10 bases between. The CDR3 consists of 14 residues. The CDR3 spells CASSLDGGGQPQHF. CDR3 DNA: TGTGCCAGCAGCTTAGACGGCGGCGGTCAGCCCCAGCATTTT.

This chain connects TRBV7-2 to TRBJ2-7; TRBD1 might be the D (6 bases). Germline CDR1 reads SGHTA; CDR2 reads FQGNSA. This CDR3 is built from 15 residues. V gave up 3 bases and J gave up 2 bases, with 14 bases separating them. The CDR3 region has the DNA TGTGCCAGCAGCTTCTCCGTGGGGGCCGCCTACGAGCAGTACTTC. Amino acid sequence: CASSFSVGAAYEQYF.